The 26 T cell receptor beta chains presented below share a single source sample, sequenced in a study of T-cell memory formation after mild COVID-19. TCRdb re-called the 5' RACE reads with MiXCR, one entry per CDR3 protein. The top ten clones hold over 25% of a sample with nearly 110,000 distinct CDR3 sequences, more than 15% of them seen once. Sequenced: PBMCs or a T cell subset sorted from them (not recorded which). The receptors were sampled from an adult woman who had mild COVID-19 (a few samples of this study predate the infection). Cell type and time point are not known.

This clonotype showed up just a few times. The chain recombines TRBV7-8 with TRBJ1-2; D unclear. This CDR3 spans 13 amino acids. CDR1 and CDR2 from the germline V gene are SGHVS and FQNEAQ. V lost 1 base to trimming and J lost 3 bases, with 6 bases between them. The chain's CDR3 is CASSLEGDYGYTF. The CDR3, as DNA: TGTGCCAGCAGCTTAGAGGGCGACTATGGCTACACCTTC.

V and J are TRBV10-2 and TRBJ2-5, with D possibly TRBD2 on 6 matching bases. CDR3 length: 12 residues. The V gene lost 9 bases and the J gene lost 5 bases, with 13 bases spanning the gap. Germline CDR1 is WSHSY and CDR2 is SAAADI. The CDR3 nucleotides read TGCGCCAGTGGGACCCGGGGGGAGACCCAGTACTTC. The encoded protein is CASGTRGETQYF.

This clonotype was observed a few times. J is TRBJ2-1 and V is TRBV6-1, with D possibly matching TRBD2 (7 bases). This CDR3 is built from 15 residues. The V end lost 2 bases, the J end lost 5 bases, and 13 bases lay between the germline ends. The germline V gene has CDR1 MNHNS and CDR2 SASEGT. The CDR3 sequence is CASSESQGTNNEQFF. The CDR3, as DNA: TGTGCCAGCAGTGAAAGTCAGGGGACTAACAATGAGCAGTTCTTC.

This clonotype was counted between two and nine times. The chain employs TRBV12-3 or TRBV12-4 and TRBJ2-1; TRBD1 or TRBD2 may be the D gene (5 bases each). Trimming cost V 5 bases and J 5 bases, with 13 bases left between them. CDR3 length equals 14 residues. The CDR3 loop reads CASSPGPWDNEQFF. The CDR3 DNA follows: TGTGCCAGCAGTCCGGGACCTTGGGACAATGAGCAGTTCTTC.

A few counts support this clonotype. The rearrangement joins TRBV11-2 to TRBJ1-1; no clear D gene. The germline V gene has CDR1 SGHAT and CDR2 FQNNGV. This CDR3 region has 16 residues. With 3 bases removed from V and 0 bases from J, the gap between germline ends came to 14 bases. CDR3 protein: CASSFGTILMNTEAFF. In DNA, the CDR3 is TGTGCCAGCAGCTTCGGTACGATTCTGATGAACACTGAAGCTTTCTTT.

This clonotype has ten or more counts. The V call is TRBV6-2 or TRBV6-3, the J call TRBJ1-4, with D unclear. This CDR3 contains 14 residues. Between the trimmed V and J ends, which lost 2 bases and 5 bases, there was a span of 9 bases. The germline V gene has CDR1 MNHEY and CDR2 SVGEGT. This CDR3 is CASSYGGENEKLFF. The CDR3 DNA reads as TGTGCCAGCAGTTACGGCGGGGAGAATGAAAAACTGTTTTTT.

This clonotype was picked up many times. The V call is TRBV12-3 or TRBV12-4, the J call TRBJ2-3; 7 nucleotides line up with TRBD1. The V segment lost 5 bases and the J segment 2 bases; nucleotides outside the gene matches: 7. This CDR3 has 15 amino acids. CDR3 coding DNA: TGTGCCAGCAGTCAGGGGGACAGTCTCACAGATACGCAGTATTTT. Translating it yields CASSQGDSLTDTQYF.

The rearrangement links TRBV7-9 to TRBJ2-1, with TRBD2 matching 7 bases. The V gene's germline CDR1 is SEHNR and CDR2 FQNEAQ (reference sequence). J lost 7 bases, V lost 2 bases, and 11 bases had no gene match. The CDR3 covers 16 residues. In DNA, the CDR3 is TGTGCCAGCAGCTTATCCGACGGGGGGAGGAATAATGAGCAGTTCTTC. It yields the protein CASSLSDGGRNNEQFF. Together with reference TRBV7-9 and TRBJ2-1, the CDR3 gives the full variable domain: DTGVSQNPRHKITKRGQNVTFRCDPISEHNRLYWYRQTLGQGPEFLTYFQNEAQLEKSRLLSDRFSAERPKGSFSTLEIQRTEQGDSAMYLCASSLSDGGRNNEQFFGPGTRLTVL.

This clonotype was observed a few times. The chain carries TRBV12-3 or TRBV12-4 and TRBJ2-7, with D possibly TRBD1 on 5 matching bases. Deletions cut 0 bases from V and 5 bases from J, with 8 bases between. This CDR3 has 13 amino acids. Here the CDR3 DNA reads TGTGCCAGCAGTTTAGCACCAGGGAACGAGCAGTACTTC. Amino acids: CASSLAPGNEQYF.

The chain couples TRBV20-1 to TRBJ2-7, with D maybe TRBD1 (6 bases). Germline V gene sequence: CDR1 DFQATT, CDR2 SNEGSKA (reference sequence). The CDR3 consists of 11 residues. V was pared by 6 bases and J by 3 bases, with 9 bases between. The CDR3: CSAHRDYEQYF. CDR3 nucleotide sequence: TGCAGTGCGCACAGGGACTACGAGCAGTACTTC.

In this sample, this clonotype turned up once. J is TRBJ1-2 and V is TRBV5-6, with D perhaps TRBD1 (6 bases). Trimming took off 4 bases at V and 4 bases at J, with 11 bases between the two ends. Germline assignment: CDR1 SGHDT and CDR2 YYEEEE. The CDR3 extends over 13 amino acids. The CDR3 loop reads CASSPDRLYGYTF. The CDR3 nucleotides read TGTGCCAGCAGCCCGGACAGACTCTATGGCTACACCTTC.

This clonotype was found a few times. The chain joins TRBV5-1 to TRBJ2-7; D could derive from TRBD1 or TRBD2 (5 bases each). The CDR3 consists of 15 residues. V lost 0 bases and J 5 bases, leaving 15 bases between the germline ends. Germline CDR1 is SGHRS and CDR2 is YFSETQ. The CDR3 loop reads CASSLANAGTNEQYF. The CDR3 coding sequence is TGCGCCAGCAGCTTGGCAAATGCAGGGACCAACGAGCAGTACTTC.

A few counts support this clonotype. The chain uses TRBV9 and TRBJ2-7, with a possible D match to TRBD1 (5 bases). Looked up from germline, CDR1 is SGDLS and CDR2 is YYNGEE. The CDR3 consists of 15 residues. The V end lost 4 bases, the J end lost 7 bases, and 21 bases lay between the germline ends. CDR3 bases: TGTGCCAGCAGCCCCTATGACAGTCTCATTTGGGAGCAGTACTTC. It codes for CASSPYDSLIWEQYF.

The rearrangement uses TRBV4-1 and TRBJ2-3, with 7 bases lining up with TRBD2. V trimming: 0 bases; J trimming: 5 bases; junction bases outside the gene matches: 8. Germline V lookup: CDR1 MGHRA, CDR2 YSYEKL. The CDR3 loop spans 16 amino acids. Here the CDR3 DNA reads TGCGCCAGCAGCCAAGATCGTTTAGCGGGCGGAGATACGCAGTATTTT. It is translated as CASSQDRLAGGDTQYF.

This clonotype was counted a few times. DNA for the CDR3: TGTGCCATCAGCCTTCAGGGATACGAGCAGTACTTC. It is translated as CAISLQGYEQYF. The chain employs TRBV10-3 and TRBJ2-7, with D possibly TRBD1 on 5 matching bases. Germline V gives CDR1 ENHRY, CDR2 SYGVKD. Trimming left V 6 bases short and J 4 bases short, with 10 bases between. This CDR3 comprises 12 residues.

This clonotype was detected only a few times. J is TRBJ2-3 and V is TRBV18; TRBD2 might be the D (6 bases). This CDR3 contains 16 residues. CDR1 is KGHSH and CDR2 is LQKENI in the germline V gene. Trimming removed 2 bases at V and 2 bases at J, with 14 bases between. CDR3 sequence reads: CASSPVPGLPTDTQYF. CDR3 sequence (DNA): TGTGCCAGCTCACCAGTCCCTGGACTACCCACAGATACGCAGTATTTT.

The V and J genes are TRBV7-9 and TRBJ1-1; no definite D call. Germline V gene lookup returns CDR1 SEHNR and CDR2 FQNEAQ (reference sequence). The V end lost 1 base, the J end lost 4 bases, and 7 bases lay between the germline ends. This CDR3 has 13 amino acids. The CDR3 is CASSLVRFTEAFF. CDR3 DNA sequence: TGTGCCAGCAGCTTAGTGCGGTTCACTGAAGCTTTCTTT.

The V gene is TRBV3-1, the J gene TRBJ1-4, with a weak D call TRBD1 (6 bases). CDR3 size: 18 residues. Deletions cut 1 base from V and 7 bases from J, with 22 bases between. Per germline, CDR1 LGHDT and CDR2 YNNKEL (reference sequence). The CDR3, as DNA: TGTGCCAGCAGCCAAGCAGAACAGGGCCAGGGCGCGGGTGAAAAACTGTTTTTT. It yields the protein CASSQAEQGQGAGEKLFF.

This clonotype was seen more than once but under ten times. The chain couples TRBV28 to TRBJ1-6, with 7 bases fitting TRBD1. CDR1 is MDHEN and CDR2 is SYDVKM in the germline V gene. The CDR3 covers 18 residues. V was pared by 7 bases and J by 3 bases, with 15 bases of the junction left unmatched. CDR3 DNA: TGTGCCAGCACCTGGGGTCCCGGGACAGAGGGCTATAATTCACCCCTCCACTTT. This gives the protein CASTWGPGTEGYNSPLHF.

CDR3 in DNA: TGCGCCAGCAGCCTGGGACAGGGGTACACTGAAGCTTTCTTT. As protein: CASSLGQGYTEAFF. The chain uses TRBV5-1 and TRBJ1-1; 10 positions agree with TRBD1. Germline V gene data show CDR1 as SGHRS and CDR2 as YFSETQ. This CDR3 comprises 14 residues. After removal of 4 bases from V and 3 bases from J, the junction contained 3 bases not matched to a gene.

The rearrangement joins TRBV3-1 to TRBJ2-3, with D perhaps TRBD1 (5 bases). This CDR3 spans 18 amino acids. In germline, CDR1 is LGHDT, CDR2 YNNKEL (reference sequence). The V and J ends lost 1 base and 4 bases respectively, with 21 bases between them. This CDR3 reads CASSQAPSEREGADTQYF. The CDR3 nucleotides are TGTGCCAGCAGCCAAGCCCCATCTGAGCGAGAAGGGGCAGATACGCAGTATTTT.

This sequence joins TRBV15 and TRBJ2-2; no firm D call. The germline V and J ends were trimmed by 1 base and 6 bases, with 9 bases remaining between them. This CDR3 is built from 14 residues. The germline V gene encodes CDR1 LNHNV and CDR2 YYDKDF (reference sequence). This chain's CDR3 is CATSRVSSSGELFF. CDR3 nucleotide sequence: TGTGCCACCAGCAGAGTTTCGAGTTCCGGGGAGCTGTTTTTT.

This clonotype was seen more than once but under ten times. CDR3 protein: CASSVGLWGYTF. The CDR3 nucleotides are TGTGCCAGCAGCGTAGGCTTGTGGGGCTACACCTTC. The V call is TRBV9, the J call TRBJ1-2; D ambiguous. Trimming removed 0 bases from V and 8 bases from J, with 8 bases in between. The germline V gene encodes CDR1 SGDLS and CDR2 YYNGEE. This CDR3 has 12 residues.

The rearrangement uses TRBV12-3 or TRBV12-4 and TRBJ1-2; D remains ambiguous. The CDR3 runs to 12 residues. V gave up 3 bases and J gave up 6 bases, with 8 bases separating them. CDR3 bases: TGTGCCAGCAGTTTCTGGCAAAATGGCTACACCTTC. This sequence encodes CASSFWQNGYTF.

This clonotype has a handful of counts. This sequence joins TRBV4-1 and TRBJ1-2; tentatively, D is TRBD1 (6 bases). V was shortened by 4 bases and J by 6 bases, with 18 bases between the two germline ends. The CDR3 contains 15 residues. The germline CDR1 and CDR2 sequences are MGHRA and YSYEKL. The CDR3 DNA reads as TGCGCCAGCAGCCGAAATTGGGGACAAGATAATGGCTACACCTTC. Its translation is CASSRNWGQDNGYTF.

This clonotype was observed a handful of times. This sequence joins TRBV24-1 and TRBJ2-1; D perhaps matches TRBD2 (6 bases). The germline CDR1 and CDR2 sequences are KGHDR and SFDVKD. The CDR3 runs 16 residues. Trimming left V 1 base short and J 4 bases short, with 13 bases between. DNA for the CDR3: TGTGCCACCAGTGATTTAGCGGGTGCCACTTACAATGAGCAGTTCTTC. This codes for CATSDLAGATYNEQFF.